This is a list of T cell receptor beta chains from one sample in a study of blood T cell repertoires in COVID-19. Clones were sequenced by immunoSEQ multiplex PCR, and TCRdb holds only the in-frame ones, with some missing. The sample shows around 45,000 clones, around nine tenths of them seen only once. The source material was peripheral blood. The source is a man between 60 and 75 years old with active or convalescent COVID-19. The CDR3 runs from the conserved cysteine through the conserved F or W. A D gene is named only where the DNA matches it firmly.

V	D	J	DNA	CDR3
TRBV7-2	TRBD2	TRBJ2-2	TGTGCCAGCAGCACCGGATGGTCGGGGGGGCGGACCGGGGAGCTGTTTTTT	CASSTGWSGGRTGELFF
TRBV7-2	NA	TRBJ1-5	TGTGCCAGCAGCTTAGGGTGGCCAGGGGATGGTGATGTGAATCAGCCCCAGCATTTT	CASSLGWPGDGDVNQPQHF
TRBV29-1	NA	TRBJ1-1	TGCAGCGTTGAGGGGGGGGCGCCCCGTGGTGGTGCTTTCTTT	CSVEGGAPRGGAFF
TRBV11-3	TRBD1	TRBJ2-3	TGTGCCAGCAGCTCCGGGACAGGGTCGCCAGATACGCAGTATTTT	CASSSGTGSPDTQYF
TRBV5-1	TRBD1	TRBJ2-7	TGCGCCAGCAGCTGGGGACAGGGCTACGAGCAGTACTTC	CASSWGQGYEQYF
TRBV28	NA	TRBJ2-2	TGTGCCAGCAGTTTCCCAGGGCCTGACCACGGGGAGCTGTTTTTT	CASSFPGPDHGELFF
TRBV10-3	NA	TRBJ2-3	TGTGCCATCAGTGATGCCTCCGGGACACAATCTAGCACAGATACGCAGTATTTT	CAISDASGTQSSTDTQYF
TRBV13	NA	TRBJ2-7	TGTGCCAGCAGCGAACTCAAGTACGAGCAGTACTTC	CASSELKYEQYF
TRBV3-1/TRBV3-2	TRBD1	TRBJ1-2	TGTGCCAGCAGCATAAAGGGCACGGGACAGAACTATGGCTACACCTTC	CASSIKGTGQNYGYTF
TRBV6-5	TRBD1	TRBJ2-7	TGTGCCAGCACCTCGGACAGGGGAACCCACGAGCAGTACTTC	CASTSDRGTHEQYF
TRBV12-5	TRBD1	TRBJ1-4	TGTGCTAGTGGTTTTGGGACAGGGGCCCCAACTAATGAAAAACTGTTTTTT	CASGFGTGAPTNEKLFF
TRBV6-5	TRBD1	TRBJ2-7	TGTGCCAGCAGCCGAGGGACAGTCGAGCAGTACTTC	CASSRGTVEQYF
TRBV7-2	TRBD1	TRBJ2-7	TGTGCCAGCAGCTTTACCAGGGGGAACTACGAGCAGTACTTC	CASSFTRGNYEQYF
TRBV4-2	NA	TRBJ1-1	TGTGCCAGCAGCCCGGAGGCACAGAACACTGAAGCTTTCTTT	CASSPEAQNTEAFF
TRBV30	NA	TRBJ2-1	TGTGCCTGGAGTGTACAAGAGGGCAATGAGCAGTTCTTC	CAWSVQEGNEQFF
TRBV2	NA	TRBJ1-5	TGTGCCAGCAGTGAAGACAGGGCACTTAATCAGCCCCAGCATTTT	CASSEDRALNQPQHF
TRBV27	NA	TRBJ2-7	TGTGCCAGCAGTCCGCAGGGAACCTTATACGAGCAGTACTTC	CASSPQGTLYEQYF